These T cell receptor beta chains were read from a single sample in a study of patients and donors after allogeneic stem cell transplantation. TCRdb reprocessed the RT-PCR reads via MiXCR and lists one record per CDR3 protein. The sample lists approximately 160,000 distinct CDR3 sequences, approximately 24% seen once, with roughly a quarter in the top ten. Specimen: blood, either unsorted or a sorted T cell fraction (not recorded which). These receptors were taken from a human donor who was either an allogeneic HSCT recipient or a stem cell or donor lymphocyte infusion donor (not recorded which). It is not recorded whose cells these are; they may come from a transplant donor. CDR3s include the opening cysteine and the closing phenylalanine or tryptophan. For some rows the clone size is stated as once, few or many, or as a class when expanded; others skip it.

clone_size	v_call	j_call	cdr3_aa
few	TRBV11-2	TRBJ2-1	CASSYDRVNEQFF
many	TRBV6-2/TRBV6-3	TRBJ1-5	CASRHTWAARNQPQHF
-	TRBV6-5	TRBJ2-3	CASSYSVLSLTDTQYF
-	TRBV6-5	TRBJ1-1	CASSDGTGQNTEAFF
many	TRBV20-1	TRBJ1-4	CSASGRYNEKLFF
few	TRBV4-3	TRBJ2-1	CASSRTTDTNYNEQFF
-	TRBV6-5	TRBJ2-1	CASSNGGYEQFF
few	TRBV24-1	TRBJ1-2	CATSDPRTYGYTF
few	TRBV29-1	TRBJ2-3	CSLRGAGTIDTQYF
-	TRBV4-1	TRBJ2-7	CASSFGQFLGYEQYF
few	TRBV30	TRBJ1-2	CAWISQNHYGYTF
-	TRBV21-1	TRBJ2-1	CASSKGWIRRDNEQFF
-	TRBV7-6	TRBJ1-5	CASSLAENQPQHF
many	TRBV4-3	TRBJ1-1	CASSQDPGTGIAFF
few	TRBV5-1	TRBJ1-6	CASSLEIDSPLHF
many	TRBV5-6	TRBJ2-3	CASSLGDTQYF
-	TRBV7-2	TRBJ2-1	CASSTYLGQGSNEQFF
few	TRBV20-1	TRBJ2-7	CSARDFRTNLHEQYF
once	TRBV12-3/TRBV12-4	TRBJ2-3	CASTWAVRADTQYF
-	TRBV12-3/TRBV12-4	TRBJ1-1	CASSIRAQATEAFF
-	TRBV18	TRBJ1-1	CASSPSEIQGTEAFF
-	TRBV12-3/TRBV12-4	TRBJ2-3	CASSFYIYLAAGTDTQYF